This T cell receptor beta chain was sequenced during a study of CD8+ T cells in alopecia areata. Background on the study: The percentage of affected scalp area served as the score of severity for treated patients. Study observations and caveats: When scalp samples are sequenced, resident alphabeta T cells of normal skin are also captured. Tofacitinib yielded significantly lower scalp clonality and fewer expanded CD8+ clones among the top 100.

Sequencing relied on a cDNA template that was reverse transcribed from extracted RNA. Some clones are missing from TCRdb's copy, which holds only in-frame ones; the method was immunoSEQ multiplex PCR. This sample yields around 290,000 clones, of which roughly 60% are seen a single time; around 1.8% belongs to the top ten. This clone was found a few times. Its antigen is unknown. Treatment meaning: oral pan-JAK inhibitor, 5-10 mg twice daily. This CDR3 region has 15 residues. V lost 4 bases and J lost 3; bases outside the gene matches: 6. Germline CDR1 SGHDN, CDR2 FVKESK. The input for sequencing was CD4+ T cells sorted from blood, taken at week 24, from a patient treated with tofacitinib. This sequence was found in a human donor with alopecia areata. This chain connects TRBV14 to TRBJ2-1; 7 bases are shared with TRBD2. The CDR3: CASSRSSGVYNEQFF. The CDR3 DNA follows: TGTGCCAGCAGCCGTTCTAGCGGAGTCTACAATGAGCAGTTCTTC.